This T cell receptor beta chain was recorded in a study of cytomegalovirus exposure and HLA in healthy donors. The CDR3 consists of 13 residues. CDR1 is SQVTM and CDR2 is ANQGSEA in the germline V gene. Trimming removed 7 bases from V and 4 bases from J; junction bases left unmatched: 5. Study observations and caveats: 164 TCR beta chains were listed as cytomegalovirus-associated. Most TCR sequences proved rare, with some public TCRs found in many donors.

The primer mix had 60 Vbeta and 13 Jbeta primers. Here immunoSEQ multiplex PCR was the method, and the copy in TCRdb shows in-frame clones only, minus some. The sample lists around 130,000 clones, approximately 8.8% occurring once. Remarks on this clone: Its target is not known.

This TCR derives from a man aged 35-49 years in good health and CMV-seronegative. The chain is built from TRBV29-1 and TRBJ2-3; TRBD1 matches 10 bases. Source material: PBMCs. Here the CDR3 reads CSAPGTGADTQYF. CDR3 coding DNA: TGCAGCGCCCCCGGGACAGGGGCAGATACGCAGTATTTT.